The 17 T cell receptor beta chains below all came from one sample that was sequenced in a study of T cell responses to AZD1222 COVID-19 vaccine. Sequencing was performed with immunoSEQ multiplex PCR; in TCRdb, only in-frame clones are kept and a portion is missing. Of just under 150,000 clones listed, roughly 88% are singletons. The sequenced sample was peripheral blood, obtained 28 days after the second dose of the MenACWY control vaccine. Source of these receptors: an adult who received the MenACWY meningococcal vaccine as a control.

The chain combines TRBV29-1 with TRBJ1-4; 10 bases align to TRBD1. Losses at the gene ends were 4 bases for V and 8 bases for J; bases not matched to a gene: 10. The CDR3 covers 15 residues. Per the germline V gene, CDR1 is SQVTM and CDR2 is ANQGSEA. The CDR3 region has the DNA TGCAGCGTTGGGACAGGGGGTGTCCTGAGAGAAAAACTGTTTTTT. It encodes CSVGTGGVLREKLFF. The full variable domain, its missing parts supplied by reference TRBV29-1 and TRBJ1-4, is SAVISQKPSRDICQRGTSLTIQCQVDSQVTMMFWYRQQPGQSLTLIATANQGSEATYESGFVIDKFPISRPNLTFSTLTVSNMSPEDSSIYLCSVGTGGVLREKLFFGSGTQLSVL.

The rearrangement joins TRBV7-2 to TRBJ1-1; tentatively, D is TRBD1 (6 bases). V was pared by 4 bases and J by 9 bases, with 12 bases between. Germline V CDR1 and CDR2: SGHTA, FQGNSA. The CDR3 is 12 residues long. CDR3 sequence: CASSSGGGQAFF. CDR3 DNA: TGTGCCAGCAGCTCCGGTGGGGGGCAAGCTTTCTTT.

The chain employs TRBV28 and TRBJ1-1, with a weak D call TRBD1 (5 bases). Germline CDR1 MDHEN, CDR2 SYDVKM. V was cut by 8 bases and J by 10 bases, with 29 bases left in between. This CDR3 contains 16 residues. The DNA for the CDR3 is TGTGCCAGCGGGGGACCGCCAGTAGGCTGGGGAGGGACAGCTTTCTTT. Residues: CASGGPPVGWGGTAFF.

V gene TRBV30 combines with J gene TRBJ1-2; D gene uncertain. CDR1 and CDR2 (germline): GTSNPN, SVGIG (reference sequence). There are 11 residues in the CDR3. Deletions cut 4 bases from V and 2 bases from J, with 5 bases between. In nucleotides, the CDR3 is TGTGCCTGGACAGCGAACTATGGCTACACCTTC. It translates to CAWTANYGYTF.

The chain employs TRBV10-3 and TRBJ1-2; 7 nucleotides align to TRBD1. With V trimmed by 3 bases and J by 8 bases, 6 bases remained unmatched. CDR3 length: 13 amino acids. CDR1 and CDR2 (germline): ENHRY, SYGVKD. CDR3 nucleotides: TGTGCCATCAGTGAAACAGGGGCGAGGGGCTACACCTTC. Encoded protein: CAISETGARGYTF.

This chain connects TRBV7-2 to TRBJ2-1; D uncertain. Trimming shortened V by 4 bases and J by 4 bases, and 8 bases separated the two germline ends. Looked up from germline, CDR1 is SGHTA and CDR2 is FQGNSA. This CDR3 is 13 amino acids long. The CDR3 bases are TGTGCCAGCAGCTCCCTAGGGTACAATGAGCAGTTCTTC. Translated: CASSSLGYNEQFF.

The chain joins TRBV5-1 to TRBJ2-3; D gene unclear. V lost 4 bases, J lost 6 bases, and 15 bases lay in between. The CDR3 has 14 amino acids. Germline lookup yields CDR1 SGHRS and CDR2 YFSETQ. CDR3 in amino acids: CASSSEAEADTQYF. For the CDR3, the DNA is TGCGCCAGCAGCAGTGAGGCGGAAGCCGATACGCAGTATTTT.

This sequence joins TRBV7-8 and TRBJ2-7; D is possibly TRBD1 (6 bases). This CDR3 contains 15 residues. Per the germline V gene, CDR1 is SGHVS and CDR2 is FQNEAQ. V gave up 9 bases and J gave up 2 bases, with 20 bases separating them. The CDR3 loop is CASKEVQGQTYEQYF. The CDR3 region has the DNA TGTGCCAGTAAAGAAGTCCAGGGACAAACCTACGAGCAGTACTTC.

The chain uses TRBV21-1 and TRBJ1-3. TRBV21-1 represents a pseudogene. The CDR3 is 19 residues long. As DNA, the CDR3 is TGTGCCAGCAGCAAAGCTCCGGATTTTCCCCGGGACCTGGAGGACACCATATATTTT. Its translation: CASSKAPDFPRDLEDTIYF.

The gene calls are TRBV10-3 and TRBJ1-3; D is ambiguous. The germline V and J ends were trimmed by 8 bases and 4 bases, with 6 bases remaining between them. This CDR3 has 11 amino acids. The V gene's germline CDR1 is ENHRY and CDR2 SYGVKD. CDR3 sequence (DNA): TGTGCCATCGAGACAGGAAACACCATATATTTT. The encoded protein is CAIETGNTIYF.

The chain recombines TRBV19 with TRBJ1-4; the match to TRBD1 covers 8 bases. The V gene's germline CDR1 is LNHDA and CDR2 SQIVND (reference sequence). CDR3 length equals 16 residues. The V gene end was trimmed by 6 bases and the J gene end by 3 bases; junction bases not matched to a gene: 9. The CDR3 region is CASRKGGDRPNEKLFF. DNA for the CDR3: TGTGCCAGTAGAAAAGGGGGGGACAGGCCTAATGAAAAACTGTTTTTT.

The V call is TRBV27, the J call TRBJ1-1; no reliable D call. This CDR3 has 13 residues. Germline assignment: CDR1 MNHEY and CDR2 SMNVEV (reference sequence). V was pared by 6 bases and J by 3 bases, with 11 bases between. The DNA of the CDR3 is TGTGCCAGCAGCTTTAACGAGTACACTGAAGCTTTCTTT. The encoded protein is CASSFNEYTEAFF.

The chain links TRBV5-1 to TRBJ1-4, with 7 bases that match TRBD1. V lost 4 bases to trimming and J lost 4 bases; unmatched junction nucleotides: 7. This CDR3 contains 15 residues. The germline gives CDR1 SGHRS, CDR2 YFSETQ. CDR3 sequence reads: CASSRAGTDNEKLFF. CDR3 nucleotides: TGCGCCAGCAGCCGCGCCGGGACAGATAATGAAAAACTGTTTTTT.

V gene TRBV18 combines with J gene TRBJ1-5; TRBD1 is a possible D gene (6 bases). Germline V CDR1 and CDR2: KGHSH, LQKENI. Trimming left V 3 bases short and J 7 bases short, with 16 bases between. The CDR3 spans 15 residues. The CDR3 reads CASSPGHSGGQPQHF. CDR3 coding DNA: TGTGCCAGCTCACCGGGACACTCAGGTGGGCAGCCCCAGCATTTT.

The V and J genes are TRBV4-3 and TRBJ2-3; no definite D call. Germline V gene sequence: CDR1 LGHNA, CDR2 YSLEER. This CDR3 is 14 amino acids long. Trimming took 4 bases from V and 4 from J, leaving 12 bases between them. CDR3 sequence reads: CASSLGGWPDTQYF. In DNA form, the CDR3 reads TGCGCCAGCAGCCTAGGTGGGTGGCCAGATACGCAGTATTTT.

The chain is built from TRBV6-6 and TRBJ1-5; tentative D call: TRBD1 (5 bases). CDR1 is MNHNY and CDR2 is SVGAGI in the germline V gene (reference sequence). V was cut by 9 bases and J by 3 bases, with 9 bases left in between. This CDR3 has 12 amino acids. CDR3 nucleotide sequence: TGTGCCAGTACCAGGGACAATCAGCCCCAGCATTTT. Protein: CASTRDNQPQHF.

J is TRBJ2-1 and V is TRBV25-1, with D perhaps being TRBD1 or TRBD2 (5 bases each). This CDR3 is built from 17 residues. V lost 2 bases and J lost 8, with 22 bases in between. From germline, CDR1 is MGHDK and CDR2 SYGVNS. For the CDR3, the DNA is TGTGCCAGCAGTGAAAGGGCAGGGATTCGAATGGGGGATGAGCAGTTCTTC. It encodes CASSERAGIRMGDEQFF.